Sequencing of this T cell receptor (beta chain) was carried out in a study of STAT5B mutations in CD4+ large granular lymphocyte leukemia. General study findings and limits: 25% of private leukemic clonotypes occurred rarely in other patients' non-leukemic repertoires. 8/27 top patient clones versus 2/35 control clones were TRBV06-family.

Healthy controls were blood donor buffy coats. Germline assignment: CDR1 SQVTM and CDR2 ANQGSEA. The CDR3 consists of 14 residues. V was pared by 0 bases and J by 2 bases, with 3 bases of the junction left unmatched. Some clones are missing from TCRdb's copy, which holds only in-frame ones; the method was immunoSEQ multiplex PCR. The data hold 20,000 to 25,000 clones, with 75% to 85% observed a single time. As to this clone: What it recognizes is unknown.

The J gene is TRBJ1-2, the V gene TRBV29-1; 7 positions match TRBD1. This TCR was recovered from a human donor in good health. The sample taken for sequencing was CD4+ T cells from blood buffy coats. The CDR3 nucleotides read TGCAGCGTTGAAGATCAGGACAGGAACTATGGCTACACCTTC. Its protein is CSVEDQDRNYGYTF.